This entry lists 27 T cell receptor beta chains sequenced from one sample in a study of T cell responses to AZD1222 COVID-19 vaccine. Sequenced by immunoSEQ multiplex PCR; TCRdb stores in-frame clones only, minus some. This sample has 65,000 to 80,000 clones, with roughly nine tenths found just once. The specimen comprised peripheral blood, sampled on day 0 of AZD1222 vaccination. The receptor set was obtained from an adult in good health.

The chain is built from TRBV6-5 and TRBJ1-1; D perhaps matches TRBD1 (5 bases). The CDR3 runs to 15 residues. V lost 5 bases and J 2 bases, leaving 15 bases between the germline ends. The germline V gene encodes CDR1 MNHEY and CDR2 SVGAGI. In nucleotides, the CDR3 is TGTGCCAGCAGTCGGATCTGGGGGGAAAACACTGAAGCTTTCTTT. Amino acids: CASSRIWGENTEAFF.

This sequence joins TRBV20-1 and TRBJ2-7; D possibly corresponds to TRBD1 (6 bases). This CDR3 has 14 amino acids. V shed 3 bases and J shed 4 bases, with 16 bases lying between them. CDR1 is DFQATT and CDR2 is SNEGSKA in the germline V gene (reference sequence). CDR3 protein: CSASSGRRGYEQYF. CDR3 nucleotide sequence: TGCAGTGCTAGTTCGGGTCGAAGGGGGTACGAGCAGTACTTC.

This chain joins TRBV11-3 and TRBJ2-3; tentative D call: TRBD2 (5 bases). This CDR3 spans 17 amino acids. CDR1 and CDR2 (germline): SGHNT, YENEEA. V dropped 3 bases and J dropped 1 base, with 17 bases sitting between them. CDR3 residues: CASSFSSGGRGTDTQYF. Written as DNA, the CDR3 is TGTGCCAGCAGCTTTAGCTCCGGAGGCAGAGGCACAGATACGCAGTATTTT.

The rearrangement links TRBV6-5 to TRBJ1-5; D unclear. V lost 7 bases to trimming and J lost 6 bases, with 13 bases between them. The CDR3 runs 13 residues. The V gene's germline CDR1 is MNHEY and CDR2 SVGAGI. CDR3 sequence: CASIEAGSQPQHF. As DNA, the CDR3 is TGTGCCAGCATCGAGGCGGGAAGTCAGCCCCAGCATTTT.

This chain joins TRBV27 and TRBJ2-3, with unresolved D. The germline V gene has CDR1 MNHEY and CDR2 SMNVEV (reference sequence). Trimming shortened V by 2 bases and J by 4 bases, and 10 bases separated the two germline ends. There are 14 residues in the CDR3. In DNA form, the CDR3 reads TGTGCCAGCAGTTTAGTTAGCCAACCAGATACGCAGTATTTT. As protein: CASSLVSQPDTQYF.

The CDR3 DNA reads TGTGCCAGCAGAGCCCCCGGGACAGTCACTGAAGCTTTCTTT. It codes for CASRAPGTVTEAFF. The chain links TRBV6-5 to TRBJ1-1, with TRBD1 identical over 7 bases. Germline V gene lookup returns CDR1 MNHEY and CDR2 SVGAGI. Trimming at V came to 6 bases and at J to 4 bases, leaving 8 bases not matched to a gene. The CDR3 has 14 residues.

The chain links TRBV5-1 to TRBJ2-2; 7 bases map to TRBD1. V was clipped by 6 bases and J by 6 bases; unmatched bases: 5. Germline CDR1 SGHRS, CDR2 YFSETQ. The CDR3 contains 13 residues. The CDR3, as DNA: TGCGCCAGCAACCCGGGACAGTCCGGGGAGCTGTTTTTT. It specifies CASNPGQSGELFF. The whole variable domain, filled in from reference TRBV5-1 and TRBJ2-2, reads KAGVTQTPRYLIKTRGQQVTLSCSPISGHRSVSWYQQTPGQGLQFLFEYFSETQRNKGNFPGRFSGRQFSNSRSEMNVSTLELGDSALYLCASNPGQSGELFFGEGSRLTVL.

This clone appeared once. This chain connects TRBV10-2 to TRBJ1-4; 7 bases align to TRBD1. From germline, CDR1 is WSHSY and CDR2 SAAADI. This CDR3 region has 15 residues. Germline trimming cut 2 bases from V and 12 bases from J; bases unmatched to any gene: 12. In DNA, the CDR3 is TGCGCCAGCAGTGAGCCGGGACAGCCACTTATGGAACTGTTTTTT. This codes for CASSEPGQPLMELFF.

The chain couples TRBV10-3 to TRBJ2-7; TRBD1 agrees at 8 bases. V lost 6 bases to trimming and J lost 3 bases; unmatched junction nucleotides: 4. The CDR3 is made up of 13 amino acids. The germline V gene encodes CDR1 ENHRY and CDR2 SYGVKD. CDR3 in amino acids: CAISEDRDYEQYF. For the CDR3, the DNA is TGTGCCATCAGCGAGGACAGGGACTACGAGCAGTACTTC.

The rearrangement uses TRBV7-9 and TRBJ2-1; D is unclear. Germline V gene sequence: CDR1 SEHNR, CDR2 FQNEAQ (reference sequence). The CDR3 has 14 residues. Trimming cost V 5 bases and J 10 bases, with 18 bases left between them. CDR3 amino acids: CASSPKPTVKEQFF. The CDR3 DNA follows: TGTGCCAGCAGCCCAAAACCCACCGTCAAGGAGCAGTTCTTC.

This clone was recorded only once. The CDR3 spells CATRVGQRGTDTQYF. The CDR3 nucleotides are TGTGCCACCCGGGTCGGGCAGAGGGGCACAGATACGCAGTATTTT. V gene TRBV19 combines with J gene TRBJ2-3; possible D gene TRBD2, 5 bases. Germline V gene lookup returns CDR1 LNHDA and CDR2 SQIVND (reference sequence). The V end lost 10 bases, the J end lost 1 base, and 18 bases lay between the germline ends. The CDR3 spans 15 residues.

V is TRBV12-3 or TRBV12-4 and J is TRBJ2-2; D call uncertain. Trimming removed 6 bases at V and 6 bases at J, with 11 bases between. This CDR3 contains 13 residues. This CDR3 reads CASRPRVAGELFF. Written as DNA, the CDR3 is TGTGCCAGCAGACCTCGGGTGGCCGGGGAGCTGTTTTTT.

The rearrangement links TRBV19 to TRBJ2-1, with 10 bases matching TRBD1. CDR1 and CDR2 (germline): LNHDA, SQIVND (reference sequence). The CDR3 is 14 amino acids. V lost 3 bases and J lost 13; bases outside the gene matches: 9. The CDR3 sequence: CASSMGDRGLGQFF. CDR3 DNA sequence: TGTGCCAGTAGTATGGGGGACAGGGGTCTAGGACAGTTCTTC.

V usage is TRBV6-2 or TRBV6-3 and J usage is TRBJ1-4, with D maybe TRBD1 (5 bases). Deletions cut 4 bases from V and 3 bases from J, with 15 bases between. The CDR3 covers 16 residues. Germline values: CDR1 MNHEY, CDR2 SVGEGT. The CDR3 bases are TGTGCCAGCAGTTCCCGGGACGGATCATCTAATGAAAAACTGTTTTTT. It is translated as CASSSRDGSSNEKLFF.

The chain couples TRBV11-3 to TRBJ2-5, with 14 bases aligning to TRBD2. The CDR3 consists of 15 residues. Losses at the gene ends were 5 bases for V and 4 bases for J; bases not matched to a gene: 3. Germline CDR1 is SGHNT and CDR2 is YENEEA. The CDR3 DNA follows: TGTGCCAGCAGCCCCGGACTAGCGGGGGGAGAGACCCAGTACTTC. Its translation is CASSPGLAGGETQYF.

This rearrangement joins TRBV3-1 (or the pseudogene TRBV3-2) to TRBJ1-1, with 9 positions matching TRBD1. This CDR3 contains 14 residues. Per the germline V gene, CDR1 is LGHDT and CDR2 is YNNKEL (reference sequence). V was pared by 5 bases and J by 7 bases, with 8 bases of the junction left unmatched. The CDR3: CASSRSGTGYEAFF. CDR3 DNA: TGTGCCAGCAGCAGATCCGGGACAGGGTATGAAGCTTTCTTT.

The chain carries TRBV5-1 and TRBJ1-1; no firm D call. CDR1 and CDR2 from the germline V gene are SGHRS and YFSETQ. V dropped 4 bases and J dropped 1 base, with 11 bases sitting between them. The CDR3 spans 14 residues. The CDR3 bases are TGCGCCAGCAGCACGGGTCCGGAGAACACTGAAGCTTTCTTT. It specifies CASSTGPENTEAFF.

J is TRBJ1-1 and V is TRBV19; 11 nucleotides agree with TRBD1. The CDR3 sequence is 12 residues long. Per the germline V gene, CDR1 is LNHDA and CDR2 is SQIVND (reference sequence). V dropped 8 bases and J dropped 7; count of bases not matched to a gene: 3. The CDR3 region has the DNA TGTGCCAGTGGACAGGGGGCGTATGAAGCTTTCTTT. The encoded protein is CASGQGAYEAFF.

The chain links TRBV19 to TRBJ2-5; 7 bases agree with TRBD1. V lost 4 bases, J lost 5 bases, and 7 bases stayed unmatched. Germline V lookup: CDR1 LNHDA, CDR2 SQIVND (reference sequence). The CDR3 length is 14 residues. CDR3 bases: TGTGCCAGTAGTAACGACAGGGTTAGCGAGACCCAGTACTTC. It codes for CASSNDRVSETQYF.

This chain uses TRBV11-3 with TRBJ2-7, with 10 bases identical to TRBD2. CDR1 is SGHNT and CDR2 is YENEEA in the germline V gene. The V and J ends lost 4 bases and 4 bases, in that order; junction bases with no gene match: 4. The CDR3 length is 14 residues. The CDR3 loop reads CASSSVAGGYEQYF. CDR3 DNA: TGTGCCAGCAGCTCAGTAGCGGGAGGTTACGAGCAGTACTTC. Full variable domain (outside the CDR3, taken from reference TRBV11-3 and TRBJ2-7): EAGVVQSPRYKIIEKKQPVAFWCNPISGHNTLYWYLQNLGQGPELLIRYENEEAVDDSQLPKDRFSAERLKGVDSTLKIQPAELGDSAVYLCASSSVAGGYEQYFGPGTRLTVT.

This chain connects TRBV3-1 (or the pseudogene TRBV3-2) to TRBJ1-1; 7 nucleotides match TRBD1. From germline, CDR1 is LGHDT and CDR2 YNNKEL (reference sequence). This CDR3 is built from 15 residues. The V and J ends lost 0 bases and 8 bases, in that order; junction bases with no gene match: 9. The DNA of the CDR3 is TGTGCCAGCAGCCAAGACAGCTCGGGACAGAAAGAAGCTTTCTTT. This codes for CASSQDSSGQKEAFF.

V is TRBV7-9 and J is TRBJ2-3; 8 positions agree with TRBD1. The CDR3 totals 14 residues. V was pared by 3 bases and J by 5 bases, with 4 bases of the junction left unmatched. Germline values: CDR1 SEHNR, CDR2 FQNEAQ (reference sequence). The CDR3 sequence is CASSLDRDEDTQYF. The DNA for the CDR3 is TGTGCCAGCAGCTTGGACAGGGATGAAGATACGCAGTATTTT.

V gene TRBV4-2 combines with J gene TRBJ2-3, with 7 bases fitting TRBD2. The CDR3 spans 17 residues. Germline CDR1 is LGHNA and CDR2 is YNFKEQ. The J segment lost 1 base and the V segment lost 1 base, leaving 8 bases of the junction unmatched. The CDR3 nucleotides read TGTGCCAGCAGCCAAGGGGTCTCGAGCGGGGGCACAGATACGCAGTATTTT. Its protein product is CASSQGVSSGGTDTQYF.

CDR3 nucleotide sequence: TGTGCCAGCAGCGTAGTGACAGATACGCAGTATTTT. Amino acid sequence: CASSVVTDTQYF. V is TRBV9 and J is TRBJ2-3; D is unresolved. Germline assignment: CDR1 SGDLS and CDR2 YYNGEE. Trimming removed 0 bases from V and 3 bases from J, with 2 bases in between. The CDR3 contains 12 residues.

The genes are TRBV10-3 and TRBJ2-1; D possibly corresponds to TRBD2 (6 bases). The germline CDR1 and CDR2 sequences are ENHRY and SYGVKD. V was cut by 6 bases and J by 3 bases, with 12 bases left in between. This CDR3 is built from 14 residues. CDR3 DNA: TGTGCCATCAGCATGTCTAGCGTCTACAATGAGCAGTTCTTC. Its translation: CAISMSSVYNEQFF.

This clone was seen a single time. The chain has TRBV5-1 and TRBJ2-3; tentatively, D is TRBD2 (5 bases). CDR3 size: 13 residues. The V end lost 4 bases, the J end lost 4 bases, and 10 bases lay between the germline ends. CDR1 SGHRS and CDR2 YFSETQ come from the germline V gene. CDR3 residues: CASSPVGADTQYF. The DNA of the CDR3 is TGCGCCAGCAGCCCGGTCGGGGCAGATACGCAGTATTTT. Supplemented by reference TRBV5-1 and TRBJ2-3, the full variable domain reads KAGVTQTPRYLIKTRGQQVTLSCSPISGHRSVSWYQQTPGQGLQFLFEYFSETQRNKGNFPGRFSGRQFSNSRSEMNVSTLELGDSALYLCASSPVGADTQYFGPGTRLTVL.

This clone was detected a few times. This chain links TRBV29-1 with TRBJ1-2, with D possibly matching TRBD1 (5 bases). The V gene lost 3 bases and the J gene lost 9 bases, with 17 bases spanning the gap. CDR1 SQVTM and CDR2 ANQGSEA come from the germline V gene. The CDR3 spans 13 residues. CDR3 nucleotides: TGCAGCGTTGAGGGGGGACGAGGCAATAGCTACACCTTC. Encoded protein: CSVEGGRGNSYTF.